These 17 T cell receptor gamma chains came from one sample sequenced in a study of γδ T cells in repeated Plasmodium falciparum infection. TCRdb repeated clone calling on the multiplex PCR reads with CATT. The repertoire consists of roughly 13,000 gamma-chain clones, with roughly 1.7% occurring once and the leading ten covering around 26%. Bulk repertoires came from Vgamma9/Vdelta2+ or Vdelta2-negative gammadelta T cells flow-sorted from PBMC. Sample: gamma-delta T cells from blood. All receptors derive from a pool of human donors (malaria-infected and uninfected, not separated).

Points on this clone: For this DNA, TCRdb reports the protein of a much larger clone, which diverges at residue 10, most likely from a read error; the protein presented here is translated directly from the DNA. The chain recombines TRGV9 with TRGJP. No J segment appears in TCRdb, so it was assigned here by matching the sequence to germline. The CDR3 runs to 17 residues. Germline CDR1 is GITISATS and CDR2 is ISYDGTV (reference sequence). This CDR3 reads CALWEDSQEFGKKIKVF. CDR3 DNA: TGTGCCTTGTGGGAGGACTCTCAAGAGTTTGGCAAAAAAATCAAGGTATTT.

About this clone: TCRdb's listed protein matches a much larger clone and diverges from this DNA's translation at residue 8, likely through a read error; the protein shown comes from the DNA. The rearrangement joins TRGV9 to TRGJ1 or TRGJ2. No J gene is reported in TCRdb; it was inferred here by comparing the DNA with germline. The CDR3 is 11 residues long. Germline lookup yields CDR1 GITISATS and CDR2 ISYDGTV (reference sequence). V was pared by 4 bases and J by 11 bases, with 8 bases of the junction left unmatched. CDR3 in amino acids: CALWEPPEKLF. The CDR3, as DNA: TGTGCCTTGTGGGAACCACCTGAGAAACTCTTT.

On this clone itself: This DNA's translation and the protein TCRdb lists, from a much larger clone, do not match at residue 6, likely due to a read error; the protein shown is translated from the DNA. Here the CDR3 reads CALWHRWDYKKLF. CDR3 coding DNA: TGTGCCTTGTGGCACCGCTGGGATTATAAGAAACTCTTT. V is TRGV9 and J is TRGJ1 or TRGJ2. No J segment appears in TCRdb, so it was assigned here by matching the sequence to germline. CDR1 and CDR2 (germline): GITISATS, ISYDGTV (reference sequence). J lost 5 bases, V lost 6 bases, and 10 bases had no gene match. This CDR3 comprises 13 residues.

This clone was seen repeatedly, ten times or more. The TCRdb record carries a much larger clone's protein, which differs from this DNA's translation at residue 11; a read error is the likely cause, and the protein listed here is the DNA translation. This rearrangement joins TRGV9 to TRGJ1 or TRGJ2. Germline CDR1 reads GITISATS; CDR2 reads ISYDGTV (reference sequence). The CDR3 totals 14 residues. The CDR3 DNA follows: TGTGCCTTGTGGGGCGATTCGAATTATTATAGGAAACTCTTT. Translation gives CALWGDSNYYRKLF.

This clone was found many times. The amino acid sequence in TCRdb belongs to a much larger clone and departs from this DNA's translation at residue 3, likely a sequencing read error; the sequence shown is translated from the DNA. V gene TRGV9 combines with J gene TRGJ1 or TRGJ2. This CDR3 has 14 residues. In germline, CDR1 is GITISATS, CDR2 ISYDGTV (reference sequence). This CDR3 is CASWEVQDYYKKLF. In DNA, the CDR3 is TGTGCCTCGTGGGAGGTGCAGGATTATTATAAGAAACTCTTT.

As to this clone: One base separates it from a far larger clone, so it is likely a read error. This sample includes further DNA sequences coding for the same CDR3. The chain couples TRGV8 to TRGJ1 or TRGJ2. Looked up from germline, CDR1 is VENAVY and CDR2 is YDSYNSRV. This CDR3 is built from 13 residues. CDR3 amino acids: CATWEQNYYKKLF. The DNA of the CDR3 is TGTGCCACCTGGGAGCAGAATTATTATAAGAAGCTCTTT.

The sample holds many counts of this clone. A far larger clone is off by one base, so a read error is likely. Within the sample, other DNA sequences also encode this same CDR3. V and J are TRGV9 and TRGJ1 or TRGJ2. CDR3 length equals 13 residues. Trimming cost V 0 bases and J 10 bases; bases outside gene matches: 9. CDR1 is GITISATS and CDR2 is ISYDGTV in the germline V gene (reference sequence). CDR3: CALWEVPIRKKLF. CDR3 nucleotides: TGTGCCTTGTGGGAGGTGCCCATAAGGAAGAAACTCTTT.

This clone occurred a few times. TCRdb's protein, taken from a much larger clone, differs from this DNA's translation at residue 6, likely owing to a read error; the protein displayed comes from the DNA. This sequence joins TRGV9 and TRGJ1 or TRGJ2. The J gene was not available in TCRdb and was assigned here by matching the DNA to germline segments. Germline CDR1 GITISATS, CDR2 ISYDGTV (reference sequence). The ends lost 3 bases at V and 11 bases at J; junction bases unmatched: 7. This CDR3 contains 11 residues. The chain's CDR3 is CALWEHFQKLF. Written as DNA, the CDR3 is TGTGCCTTGTGGGAGCATTTCCAGAAACTCTTT.

This clone was seen many times. TCRdb records a much larger clone's protein for this DNA, with a difference at residue 13 that likely arises from a read error; the protein given is the translation of the DNA. The chain employs TRGV9 and TRGJP. The germline CDR1 and CDR2 sequences are GITISATS and ISYDGTV (reference sequence). CDR3 length equals 16 residues. The CDR3 region has the DNA TGTGCCTTGTGGGAGGGACAAGAGTTGGGCAAAAAAACCAAGGTATTT. Its translation is CALWEGQELGKKTKVF.

In this sample, this clone turned up many times. TCRdb has a much larger clone's protein, which differs at residue 3 from the translation of this DNA, likely because of a read error; what is shown is the protein translated from the DNA. V gene TRGV4 combines with J gene TRGJ1 or TRGJ2. This CDR3 contains 11 residues. Per the germline V gene, CDR1 is EGSTGY and CDR2 is YDSYTSSV. The CDR3 sequence: CASWDGLKKLF. The CDR3 region has the DNA TGTGCCTCCTGGGATGGGCTGAAGAAACTCTTT.

At least ten counts were recorded for this clone. TCRdb records a much larger clone's protein for this DNA, with a difference at residue 8 that likely arises from a read error; the protein given is the translation of the DNA. V usage is TRGV9 and J usage is TRGJ1 or TRGJ2. The CDR3 runs 13 residues. Germline V gene lookup returns CDR1 GITISATS and CDR2 ISYDGTV (reference sequence). CDR3 nucleotides: TGTGCCTTGTGGGAGGAGAATTGTTATAAGAAACTCTTT. Protein: CALWEENCYKKLF.

This clone was detected a few times. A far larger clone is a single base away, which makes a read error likely. The sample contains more than one DNA sequence encoding this CDR3. The V gene is given as TRGV9, and no J gene call is available. CDR1 is GITISATS and CDR2 is ISYDGTV in the germline V gene (reference sequence). The CDR3 has 13 residues. CDR3 sequence reads: CALWEALLSKKLF. DNA for the CDR3: TGTGCCTTGTGGGAGGCCCTACTATCTAAGAAGCTCTTT.

Many counts were recorded for this clone. The protein recorded in TCRdb matches a much larger clone and deviates from this DNA's translation at residue 7, suggesting a read error; the protein here is obtained by translating the DNA. The rearrangement links TRGV4 to TRGJ1 or TRGJ2. This CDR3 has 12 residues. CDR1 and CDR2 (germline): EGSTGY, YDSYTSSV. After removal of 3 bases from V and 8 bases from J, the junction contained 7 bases not matched to a gene. Written as DNA, the CDR3 is TGTGCCACCTGGGATAGGAAGAATAAGAAACTCTTT. Encoded protein: CATWDRKNKKLF.

This clone occurred many times. TCRdb pairs this DNA with a much larger clone's protein that differs at residue 3, likely a read error; the protein shown was translated from the DNA. The sample contains more than one DNA sequence encoding this CDR3. V and J are TRGV4 and TRGJ1 or TRGJ2. The CDR3 loop spans 13 amino acids. Germline-derived CDR1 and CDR2 are EGSTGY and YDSYTSSV. The CDR3 loop is CASWDGFYYKKLF. CDR3 sequence (DNA): TGTGCCTCCTGGGATGGTTTTTATTATAAGAAACTCTTT.

This clone was seen a handful of times. TCRdb has a much larger clone's protein, which differs at residue 12 from the translation of this DNA, likely because of a read error; what is shown is the protein translated from the DNA. This chain connects TRGV9 to TRGJP. TCRdb records no J gene; here it was assigned by comparing the DNA to germline. The CDR3 consists of 17 residues. Germline CDR1 and CDR2: GITISATS and ISYDGTV (reference sequence). The CDR3 DNA follows: TGTGCCTTGTGGGAGGGGGATCGAGAGTTGGGCAGAAAAATCAAGGTATTT. It codes for CALWEGDRELGRKIKVF.

This clone was recorded at least ten times. The protein TCRdb lists belongs to a much larger clone and differs from this DNA's translation at residue 10, which points to a read error; the protein shown is made from the DNA. The chain joins TRGV9 to TRGJ1 or TRGJ2. TCRdb does not report a J gene; here it was assigned by matching the DNA to germline references. Germline CDR1 GITISATS, CDR2 ISYDGTV (reference sequence). The CDR3 contains 13 residues. CDR3 residues: CALWDLWGYRKLF. In DNA, the CDR3 is TGTGCCTTGTGGGATCTGTGGGGTTATAGGAAACTCTTT.

This clone was observed a handful of times. TCRdb shows a much larger clone's protein in place of this DNA's translation, and the two differ at residue 17, likely through a read error; the protein shown is translated from the DNA. Other DNA sequences in this sample translate to the same CDR3. V gene assignment gives TRGV9, but the J gene was left uncalled. Germline V gives CDR1 GITISATS, CDR2 ISYDGTV (reference sequence). The CDR3 contains 29 residues. The CDR3 DNA is TGTGCCTTGTGGGAGGTGCAGAAGGTGGGATTGGCAGTGGAACAACACCGGTTGTCACAGGTAAGTATCGGAAGAATACAACATTTC. This gives the protein CALWEVQKVGLAVEQHRLSQVSIGRIQHF.